This TCR beta chain stems from a study of T cell repertoires in cytomegalovirus infection. Study as a whole: Through public TCR beta signatures, both CMV infection and matching HLA type were indicated.

This clonotype appeared a few times. The antigen is unknown. The CDR3 is made up of 14 amino acids. The junction had 5 bases not matched to a gene; V was cut back by 4 bases and J by 4 bases. Germline V CDR1 and CDR2: LNHNV, YYDKDF (reference sequence). TCRdb re-called the reads through MiXCR, storing one row per CDR3 protein. Of hundreds of thousands of distinct CDR3 sequences in the sample, around 31% were seen once. Material: cultured PBMCs, obtained from culture after CMV antigen stimulation. V usage is TRBV15 and J usage is TRBJ2-5; 8 bases match TRBD2. This clonotype originated in a human donor in good health (CMV status not recorded). Some clones in this sample may be carry-over from other donors' samples. The CDR3 DNA sequence: TGTGCCACCAGCACTTGGACTAGCAGAGAGACCCAGTACTTC. Translating it yields CATSTWTSRETQYF. Drawing the rest from reference TRBV15 and TRBJ2-5, the complete variable domain is DAMVIQNPRYQVTQFGKPVTLSCSQTLNHNVMYWYQQKSSQAPKLLFHYYDKDFNNEADTPDNFQSRRPNTSFCFLDIRSPGLGDTAMYLCATSTWTSRETQYFGPGTRLLVL.